The rows below give T cell receptor beta chains drawn from one sample of a study of long-term antiretroviral therapy in people with HIV. Produced via immunoSEQ multiplex PCR; TCRdb's table is partial and in-frame only. In the table there are tens of thousands of clones, more than 75% of which are singletons. This specimen consisted of unsorted PBMCs, obtained 0.5 years after starting antiretroviral therapy. Receptor source: a woman aged 40 to 55 with HIV. Each CDR3 is given with its conserved first and last residue. The order of the fields is CDR3 protein, CDR3 DNA, J gene, clone size, V gene, D gene. D genes are given only for firm matches. Clone size, where shown, is once, few, many, or a class for clones that have expanded.

cdr3_aa: CASSLGGAANEQFF
cdr3_nt: TGCGCCAGCAGCTTGGGGGGGGCCGCAAATGAGCAGTTCTTC
j_call: TRBJ2-1
clone_size: NA
v_call: TRBV5-1
d_call: NA

cdr3_aa: CASSSLSGEQFF
cdr3_nt: TGTGCCAGCAGCTCCCTGTCGGGTGAGCAGTTCTTC
j_call: TRBJ2-1
clone_size: once
v_call: TRBV7-6
d_call: NA

cdr3_aa: CAWRMEGGRYNEQFF
cdr3_nt: TGTGCCTGGAGGATGGAGGGGGGGAGATACAATGAGCAGTTCTTC
j_call: TRBJ2-1
clone_size: NA
v_call: TRBV30
d_call: NA

cdr3_aa: CASSLALVTNQPQHF
cdr3_nt: TGTGCCAGCAGTCTAGCCTTAGTTACCAATCAGCCCCAGCATTTT
j_call: TRBJ1-5
clone_size: NA
v_call: TRBV28
d_call: NA

cdr3_aa: CASSIKGEGAPYEQYF
cdr3_nt: TGTGCCAGCAGCATCAAGGGGGAGGGGGCGCCCTACGAGCAGTACTTC
j_call: TRBJ2-7
clone_size: NA
v_call: TRBV21-1
d_call: NA

cdr3_aa: CASTADRGLMNTEAFF
cdr3_nt: TGCGCCAGCACCGCTGACAGGGGCCTCATGAACACTGAAGCTTTCTTT
j_call: TRBJ1-1
clone_size: NA
v_call: TRBV5-1
d_call: TRBD1

cdr3_aa: CASSRDWTGGRQTQYF
cdr3_nt: TGTGCCAGCAGTCGGGATTGGACAGGGGGCCGACAGACCCAGTACTTC
j_call: TRBJ2-5
clone_size: NA
v_call: TRBV6-6
d_call: TRBD1

cdr3_aa: CATSEPVGFSYNEQFF
cdr3_nt: TGTGCCACCAGCGAACCGGTGGGATTTTCCTACAATGAGCAGTTCTTC
j_call: TRBJ2-1
clone_size: once
v_call: TRBV15
d_call: NA

cdr3_aa: CASSNPGLAGVTGELFF
cdr3_nt: TGTGCCAGCAGTAACCCCGGTCTAGCGGGGGTTACCGGGGAGCTGTTTTTT
j_call: TRBJ2-2
clone_size: NA
v_call: TRBV28
d_call: TRBD2

cdr3_aa: CASTRTGLAYEQYF
cdr3_nt: TGTGCCAGCACTAGGACAGGTTTAGCCTACGAGCAGTACTTC
j_call: TRBJ2-7
clone_size: NA
v_call: TRBV6-1
d_call: TRBD1

cdr3_aa: CASSRLAGGPQETQYF
cdr3_nt: TGTGCCAGCAGCCGACTAGCGGGGGGCCCCCAAGAGACCCAGTACTTC
j_call: TRBJ2-5
clone_size: NA
v_call: TRBV11-2
d_call: TRBD2

cdr3_aa: CASSHGGGDYGYTF
cdr3_nt: TGCGCCAGCAGCCATGGTGGGGGAGACTATGGCTACACCTTC
j_call: TRBJ1-2
clone_size: NA
v_call: TRBV5-1
d_call: NA

cdr3_aa: CASSNGPRLFF
cdr3_nt: TGTGCCAGCAGCAACGGACCTAGACTGTTTTTT
j_call: TRBJ1-4
clone_size: once
v_call: TRBV14
d_call: NA

cdr3_aa: CASSQSGGRGELFF
cdr3_nt: TGTGCCAGCAGCCAGTCAGGGGGCCGCGGGGAGCTGTTTTTT
j_call: TRBJ2-2
clone_size: NA
v_call: TRBV7-6
d_call: TRBD1

cdr3_aa: CASSHGLAGASYEQYF
cdr3_nt: TGTGCCAGCAGCCACGGACTAGCGGGGGCCTCCTACGAGCAGTATTTC
j_call: TRBJ2-7
clone_size: NA
v_call: TRBV7-9
d_call: TRBD2

cdr3_aa: CASSSPIPQGAGQPQHF
cdr3_nt: TGTGCCAGCAGTTCACCCATCCCTCAGGGGGCAGGGCAGCCCCAGCATTTT
j_call: TRBJ1-5
clone_size: few
v_call: TRBV28
d_call: TRBD1

cdr3_aa: CASSLDGQGGGYTF
cdr3_nt: TGCGCCAGCAGCTTGGATGGACAGGGAGGGGGCTACACCTTC
j_call: TRBJ1-2
clone_size: NA
v_call: TRBV5-1
d_call: TRBD1

cdr3_aa: CASSYRRNTEAFF
cdr3_nt: TGTGCCAGCAGTTATCGTAGGAACACTGAAGCTTTCTTT
j_call: TRBJ1-1
clone_size: once
v_call: TRBV6-5
d_call: NA

cdr3_aa: CASSQSEGNVYGYTF
cdr3_nt: TGCGCCAGCAGCCAGAGCGAAGGGAATGTCTATGGCTACACCTTC
j_call: TRBJ1-2
clone_size: NA
v_call: TRBV4-1
d_call: NA

cdr3_aa: CASSGSFDFDEQFF
cdr3_nt: TGTGCCAGCAGCGGGTCCTTTGACTTCGATGAGCAGTTCTTC
j_call: TRBJ2-1
clone_size: NA
v_call: TRBV11-3
d_call: NA

cdr3_aa: CASSGQGAGETQYF
cdr3_nt: TGTGCCAGTAGTGGGCAGGGGGCAGGGGAGACCCAGTACTTC
j_call: TRBJ2-5
clone_size: NA
v_call: TRBV19
d_call: TRBD1

cdr3_aa: CASRIFRGSGGMPTQYF
cdr3_nt: TGTGCCAGCAGGATATTTAGGGGTAGCGGGGGAATGCCGACCCAGTACTTC
j_call: TRBJ2-5
clone_size: NA
v_call: TRBV28
d_call: TRBD2

cdr3_aa: CASSLEDTQYF
cdr3_nt: TGTGCCAGCAGCTTGGAAGATACGCAGTATTTT
j_call: TRBJ2-3
clone_size: NA
v_call: TRBV7-9
d_call: NA

cdr3_aa: CASSAARGGGEQYF
cdr3_nt: TGTGCCAGCAGCGCCGCCAGGGGGGGCGGCGAGCAGTACTTC
j_call: TRBJ2-7
clone_size: NA
v_call: TRBV5-4
d_call: NA

cdr3_aa: CAWSALSIYF
cdr3_nt: TGTGCCTGGAGTGCCCTCTCCATATACTTT
j_call: TRBJ1-1
clone_size: NA
v_call: TRBV30
d_call: NA

cdr3_aa: CASSSEHFPFGHTIYF
cdr3_nt: TGTGCCAGCAGCTCCGAGCATTTTCCATTTGGGCACACCATATATTTT
j_call: TRBJ1-3
clone_size: NA
v_call: TRBV7-9
d_call: NA

cdr3_aa: CASSLARTVNTEAFF
cdr3_nt: TGTGCCAGCAGCTTAGCAAGGACAGTGAACACTGAAGCTTTCTTT
j_call: TRBJ1-1
clone_size: few
v_call: TRBV7-9
d_call: NA

cdr3_aa: CASSGQSTQPQHF
cdr3_nt: TGTGCCAGCTCCGGACAGTCTACTCAGCCCCAGCATTTT
j_call: TRBJ1-5
clone_size: NA
v_call: TRBV18
d_call: NA

cdr3_aa: CASSPKTGQETQYF
cdr3_nt: TGCGCCAGCAGCCCCAAGACGGGGCAAGAGACCCAGTACTTC
j_call: TRBJ2-5
clone_size: NA
v_call: TRBV5-1
d_call: NA

cdr3_aa: CASSPAPGADNSPLHF
cdr3_nt: TGTGCCAGCAGCCCGGCCCCGGGGGCGGATAATTCACCCCTCCACTTT
j_call: TRBJ1-6
clone_size: few
v_call: TRBV27
d_call: NA

cdr3_aa: CASSQERGPSKGYTF
cdr3_nt: TGTGCCAGCAGCCAAGAACGGGGGCCCTCGAAGGGCTACACCTTC
j_call: TRBJ1-2
clone_size: few
v_call: TRBV14
d_call: NA

cdr3_aa: CASSKAAGRTGELFF
cdr3_nt: TGTGCCAGCAGCAAAGCAGCAGGGCGCACCGGGGAGCTGTTTTTT
j_call: TRBJ2-2
clone_size: NA
v_call: TRBV21-1
d_call: NA

cdr3_aa: CASSLGLTGHSSTDTQYF
cdr3_nt: TGTGCCAGCAGCCTGGGCCTGACTGGCCACTCAAGCACAGATACGCAGTATTTT
j_call: TRBJ2-3
clone_size: NA
v_call: TRBV7-6
d_call: NA

cdr3_aa: CAWDRVGAFF
cdr3_nt: TGTGCCTGGGACAGGGTCGGAGCTTTCTTT
j_call: TRBJ1-1
clone_size: once
v_call: TRBV30
d_call: TRBD1

cdr3_aa: CAWSDPGGINLREQFF
cdr3_nt: TGTGCCTGGAGTGATCCCGGAGGCATTAACTTAAGGGAGCAGTTCTTC
j_call: TRBJ2-1
clone_size: NA
v_call: TRBV30
d_call: NA

cdr3_aa: CASSNDRDDQPQHF
cdr3_nt: TGTGCCAGCAGCAACGACAGGGACGATCAGCCCCAGCATTTT
j_call: TRBJ1-5
clone_size: NA
v_call: TRBV28
d_call: TRBD1

cdr3_aa: CATRPAGAGQPQHF
cdr3_nt: TGTGCCACAAGACCGGCGGGGGCTGGGCAGCCCCAGCATTTT
j_call: TRBJ1-5
clone_size: NA
v_call: TRBV6-5
d_call: NA

cdr3_aa: CASSRQQETQYF
cdr3_nt: TGTGCCAGCAGCCGACAGCAAGAGACCCAGTACTTC
j_call: TRBJ2-5
clone_size: NA
v_call: TRBV5-8
d_call: NA

cdr3_aa: CASSPNRLAQETQYF
cdr3_nt: TGTGCCAGCAGCCCCAATCGACTAGCGCAGGAGACCCAGTACTTC
j_call: TRBJ2-5
clone_size: NA
v_call: TRBV7-9
d_call: TRBD2

cdr3_aa: CALDSHCYEQYF
cdr3_nt: TGTGCTTTGGACAGCCATTGCTACGAGCAGTACTTC
j_call: TRBJ2-7
clone_size: NA
v_call: TRBV6-9
d_call: NA

cdr3_aa: CASSATGGTGELFF
cdr3_nt: TGTGCCAGCAGCGCGACAGGGGGCACCGGGGAGCTGTTTTTT
j_call: TRBJ2-2
clone_size: few
v_call: TRBV9
d_call: TRBD1

cdr3_aa: CASSASSGGYNEQFF
cdr3_nt: TGTGCCAGCAGCGCTTCCAGCGGGGGGTACAATGAGCAGTTCTTC
j_call: TRBJ2-1
clone_size: NA
v_call: TRBV7-2
d_call: TRBD2

cdr3_aa: CASSFNNNRGAGNTEAFF
cdr3_nt: TGTGCCAGCAGCTTTAACAATAACAGGGGGGCTGGGAACACTGAAGCTTTCTTT
j_call: TRBJ1-1
clone_size: NA
v_call: TRBV5-5
d_call: TRBD1

cdr3_aa: CASSPTVGASGGYEQFF
cdr3_nt: TGTGCCAGCAGCCCAACGGTCGGGGCTAGCGGGGGCTATGAGCAGTTCTTC
j_call: TRBJ2-1
clone_size: NA
v_call: TRBV7-8
d_call: TRBD2

cdr3_aa: CASSLFGETQYF
cdr3_nt: TGTGCCAGCAGCTTGTTTGGAGAGACCCAGTACTTC
j_call: TRBJ2-5
clone_size: NA
v_call: TRBV5-4
d_call: NA

cdr3_aa: CACGQGNGETQYF
cdr3_nt: TGTGCCTGCGGCCAGGGGAATGGGGAGACCCAGTACTTC
j_call: TRBJ2-5
clone_size: NA
v_call: TRBV30
d_call: NA

cdr3_aa: CAWRVGANYGYTF
cdr3_nt: TGTGCCTGGAGAGTCGGAGCTAACTATGGCTACACCTTC
j_call: TRBJ1-2
clone_size: few
v_call: TRBV30
d_call: NA

cdr3_aa: CASSPAAGGSGNTIYF
cdr3_nt: TGTGCCAGCTCGCCGGCGGCAGGGGGTTCTGGAAACACCATATATTTT
j_call: TRBJ1-3
clone_size: once
v_call: TRBV18
d_call: TRBD1

cdr3_aa: CASSDLPTDTYEQYF
cdr3_nt: TGTGCCAGCAGTGATCTCCCGACCGACACCTACGAGCAGTACTTC
j_call: TRBJ2-7
clone_size: few
v_call: TRBV2
d_call: NA

cdr3_aa: CATGTSGGAVTDTQYF
cdr3_nt: TGTGCCACCGGGACTAGCGGGGGGGCCGTCACAGATACGCAGTATTTT
j_call: TRBJ2-3
clone_size: NA
v_call: TRBV7-8
d_call: TRBD2